This TCR beta chain was sequenced in a study of T-cell memory formation after mild COVID-19. This CDR3 has 13 residues. CDR1 SGDLS and CDR2 YYNGEE come from the germline V gene. Trimming removed 0 bases from V and 3 bases from J, with 7 bases in between. This clonotype was recorded a few times. The 5'RACE method, run with constant-segment primers, produced TCR alpha and TCR beta cDNA libraries (carrying sample barcodes and UMIs). TCRdb passed the 5' RACE reads through MiXCR, listing each CDR3 protein once. The sample lists about 110,000 distinct CDR3 sequences; about a sixth were seen once. The receptor's source is an adult woman who had mild COVID-19 (a few samples of this study predate the infection). Cell type and time point are not known. V usage is TRBV9 and J usage is TRBJ2-7, with D tentatively TRBD1 or TRBD2 (5 bases each). The sample comprised PBMCs or a T cell subset sorted from them (not recorded which). CDR3 sequence: CASSVGGDYEQYF. CDR3 nucleotide sequence: TGTGCCAGCAGCGTAGGAGGGGACTACGAGCAGTACTTC.